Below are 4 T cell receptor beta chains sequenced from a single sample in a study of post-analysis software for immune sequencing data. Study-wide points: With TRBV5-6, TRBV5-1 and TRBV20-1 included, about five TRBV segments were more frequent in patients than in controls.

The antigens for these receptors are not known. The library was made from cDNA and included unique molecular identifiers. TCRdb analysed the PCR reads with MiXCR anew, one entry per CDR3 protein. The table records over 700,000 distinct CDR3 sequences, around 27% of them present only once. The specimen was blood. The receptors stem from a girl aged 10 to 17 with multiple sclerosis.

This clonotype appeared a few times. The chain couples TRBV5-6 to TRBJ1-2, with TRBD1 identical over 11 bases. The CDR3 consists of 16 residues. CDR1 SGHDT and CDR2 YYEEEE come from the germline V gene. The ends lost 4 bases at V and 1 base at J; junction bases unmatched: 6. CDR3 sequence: CASSGPDRGHNYGYTF. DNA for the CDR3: TGTGCCAGCAGCGGGCCGGACAGGGGGCATAACTATGGCTACACCTTC. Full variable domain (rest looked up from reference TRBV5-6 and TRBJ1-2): DAGVTQSPTHLIKTRGQQVTLRCSPKSGHDTVSWYQQALGQGPQFIFQYYEEEERQRGNFPDRFSGHQFPNYSSELNVNALLLGDSALYLCASSGPDRGHNYGYTFGSGTRLTVV.

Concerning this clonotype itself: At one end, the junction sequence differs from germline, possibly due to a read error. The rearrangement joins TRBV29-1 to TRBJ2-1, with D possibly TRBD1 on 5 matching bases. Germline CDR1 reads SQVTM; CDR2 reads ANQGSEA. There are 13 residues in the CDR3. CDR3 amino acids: CSAPSAGNNKQFF. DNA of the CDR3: TGCAGCGCCCCGTCTGCAGGGAACAATAAGCAGTTCTTC.

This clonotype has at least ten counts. DNA of the CDR3: TGTGCCAGCAGAATGGGGACAGGGGGACAAGAGACCCAGTACTTC. Encoded protein: CASRMGTGGQETQYF. The V call is TRBV27, the J call TRBJ2-5; the match to TRBD1 covers 11 bases. CDR1 and CDR2 (germline): MNHEY, SMNVEV (reference sequence). CDR3 length: 15 residues. The ends lost 6 bases at V and 2 bases at J; junction bases unmatched: 5.

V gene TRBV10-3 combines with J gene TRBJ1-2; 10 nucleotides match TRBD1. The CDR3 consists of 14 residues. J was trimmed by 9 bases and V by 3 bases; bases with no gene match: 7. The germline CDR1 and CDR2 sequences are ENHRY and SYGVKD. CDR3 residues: CAISERDRGISYTF. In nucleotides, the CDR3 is TGTGCCATCAGTGAACGGGACAGGGGAATCAGCTACACCTTC.